Shown below are 16 T cell receptor beta chains from a single sample sequenced in a study of blood T cell repertoires in COVID-19. The data were produced by immunoSEQ multiplex PCR, yet TCRdb's version contains in-frame clones alone and is incomplete. The sample includes 110,000 or so clones, 80% to 90% of them seen just once. The specimen was peripheral blood. Receptors originate from a human donor in a cohort sampled during active COVID-19.

This clone has just a few counts. The V call is TRBV10-2, the J call TRBJ1-1; a weak D match, TRBD1 (5 bases). This CDR3 is built from 14 residues. CDR1 is WSHSY, CDR2 SAAADI, per germline. Trimming took 2 bases from V and 4 from J, leaving 11 bases between them. The CDR3, as DNA: TGCGCCAGCAGTGAGGTGGGGCTGATCACTGAAGCTTTCTTT. It is translated as CASSEVGLITEAFF.

V usage is TRBV5-4 and J usage is TRBJ1-2, with 11 bases that match TRBD1. After removal of 5 bases from V and 6 bases from J, the junction contained 9 bases not matched to a gene. Germline loops: CDR1 SGHNT, CDR2 YYREEE (reference sequence). The CDR3 consists of 15 residues. CDR3 in amino acids: CASRPRTGGYDGYTF. CDR3 coding DNA: TGTGCCAGCAGACCTCGGACAGGGGGCTACGATGGCTACACCTTC. The variable domain in full, completed from reference TRBV5-4 and TRBJ1-2, reads ETGVTQSPTHLIKTRGQQVTLRCSSQSGHNTVSWYQQALGQGPQFIFQYYREEENGRGNFPPRFSGLQFPNYSSELNVNALELDDSALYLCASRPRTGGYDGYTFGSGTRLTVV.

CDR3: CASSPFPRDNQPQHF. The DNA of the CDR3 is TGTGCCAGCTCACCCTTTCCCAGGGACAATCAGCCCCAGCATTTT. This chain links TRBV18 with TRBJ1-5; the D gene is possibly TRBD1 (5 bases). The CDR3 totals 15 residues. Per germline, CDR1 KGHSH and CDR2 LQKENI. Deletions cut 3 bases from V and 3 bases from J, with 12 bases between. Full variable domain (rest looked up from reference TRBV18 and TRBJ1-5): NAGVMQNPRHLVRRRGQEARLRCSPMKGHSHVYWYRQLPEEGLKFMVYLQKENIIDESGMPKERFSAEFPKEGPSILRIQQVVRGDSAAYFCASSPFPRDNQPQHFGDGTRLSIL.

This sequence joins TRBV4-1 and TRBJ2-6; 10 bases line up with TRBD1. The CDR3 extends over 17 amino acids. Losses at the gene ends were 4 bases for V and 2 bases for J; bases not matched to a gene: 5. Germline V lookup: CDR1 MGHRA, CDR2 YSYEKL. The CDR3 sequence: CASSLYDRGPGANVLTF. The CDR3 DNA sequence: TGCGCCAGCAGCCTTTATGACAGGGGGCCTGGGGCCAACGTCCTGACTTTC.

There are a few counts of this clone. A read error is the likely source, as a far larger clone sits one nucleotide away. This rearrangement joins TRBV7-9 to TRBJ2-3; TRBD2 agrees at 12 bases. The CDR3 consists of 15 residues. V lost 3 bases to trimming and J lost 5 bases; unmatched junction nucleotides: 3. Germline values: CDR1 SEHNR, CDR2 FQNEAQ (reference sequence). In DNA, the CDR3 is TGTGCCAGCAGCTTCCCTAGCGGGGGGGGAGATACGCAGTATTTT. It is translated as CASSFPSGGGDTQYF. The full variable domain, rest sourced from reference TRBV7-9 and TRBJ2-3, is DTGVSQNPRHKITKRGQNVTFRCDPISEHNRLYWYRQTLGQGPEFLTYFQNEAQLEKSRLLSDRFSAERPKGSFSTLEIQRTEQGDSAMYLCASSFPSGGGDTQYFGPGTRLTVL.

The gene calls are TRBV6-6 and TRBJ1-4, with a possible D match to TRBD1 (6 bases). The CDR3 totals 16 residues. The V end was cut by 6 bases, the J end by 3 bases, with 17 bases between. Germline V gene data show CDR1 as MNHNY and CDR2 as SVGAGI (reference sequence). CDR3 bases: TGTGCCAGCAGCTCCGGACAGTTGGCAGCTAATGAAAAACTGTTTTTT. Translated, it gives CASSSGQLAANEKLFF.

This clone came up once. The chain carries TRBV5-6 and TRBJ2-7; TRBD1 agrees at 9 bases. J lost 0 bases, V lost 4 bases, and 2 bases had no gene match. The CDR3 sequence is 14 residues long. The V gene's germline CDR1 is SGHDT and CDR2 YYEEEE. The CDR3: CASSPGQGSYEQYF. The CDR3 region has the DNA TGTGCCAGCAGCCCGGGACAGGGCTCCTACGAGCAGTACTTC. The full variable domain, completed using reference TRBV5-6 and TRBJ2-7, is DAGVTQSPTHLIKTRGQQVTLRCSPKSGHDTVSWYQQALGQGPQFIFQYYEEEERQRGNFPDRFSGHQFPNYSSELNVNALLLGDSALYLCASSPGQGSYEQYFGPGTRLTVT.

The gene calls are TRBV3-1 (or the pseudogene TRBV3-2) and TRBJ2-6; unclear D gene. Germline V gene data show CDR1 as LGHDT and CDR2 as YNNKEL (reference sequence). CDR3 size: 17 residues. The V end was cut by 2 bases, the J end by 0 bases, with 11 bases between. The CDR3: CASSQRWAGSGANVLTF. DNA of the CDR3: TGTGCCAGCAGCCAAAGGTGGGCCGGCTCTGGGGCCAACGTCCTGACTTTC.

V usage is TRBV6-2 or TRBV6-3 and J usage is TRBJ1-6; a weak D match, TRBD1 (5 bases). This CDR3 comprises 19 residues. V was cut by 2 bases and J by 2 bases, with 19 bases left in between. Germline V gene lookup returns CDR1 MNHEY and CDR2 SVGEGT. The DNA of the CDR3 is TGTGCCAGCAGTTACCCCCGGACAAGCCAACTCCCCTATAATTCACCCCTCCACTTT. This translates into CASSYPRTSQLPYNSPLHF.

As to this clone: The limits of the CDR3 on the DNA are not certain, so only TCRdb's listed CDR3 is given. The chain couples TRBV6-5 to TRBJ1-4. The germline V gene has CDR1 MNHEY and CDR2 SVGAGI. The CDR3 is 15 residues long, ends included. CDR3 loop: CASSSSGLTNEKLFF.

This chain uses TRBV6-5 with TRBJ1-2; D is perhaps TRBD1 (6 bases). V shed 1 base and J shed 8 bases, with 17 bases lying between them. Germline V gene sequence: CDR1 MNHEY, CDR2 SVGAGI. The CDR3 has 15 residues. CDR3 nucleotides: TGTGCCAGCAGTTACTTTATCCGGGACACTGGGGGCTACACCTTC. Protein product: CASSYFIRDTGGYTF.

A few counts support this clone. The chain combines TRBV19 with TRBJ1-4; D is uncertain. V lost 6 bases to trimming and J lost 0 bases, with 8 bases between them. The CDR3 runs to 14 residues. Germline CDR1 reads LNHDA; CDR2 reads SQIVND (reference sequence). The CDR3, as DNA: TGTGCCAGTAGAAGAGGTGCAACTAATGAAAAACTGTTTTTT. Its protein product is CASRRGATNEKLFF.

This clone was recorded once. The CDR3 DNA reads as TGTGCCAGCAGCGCTTTGACTAGCGGGGAGACAGATACGCAGTATTTT. It encodes CASSALTSGETDTQYF. V usage is TRBV9 and J usage is TRBJ2-3; 11 bases agree with TRBD2. This CDR3 has 16 residues. Germline CDR1 is SGDLS and CDR2 is YYNGEE. After removal of 3 bases from V and 3 bases from J, the junction contained 6 bases not matched to a gene.

The chain uses TRBV11-2 and TRBJ2-7; D perhaps matches TRBD1 (6 bases). Trimming took 0 bases from V and 2 from J, leaving 14 bases between them. The CDR3 consists of 16 residues. Per the germline V gene, CDR1 is SGHAT and CDR2 is FQNNGV. The CDR3 loop reads CASSLDMTGPAYEQYF. CDR3 sequence (DNA): TGTGCCAGCAGCTTAGACATGACAGGTCCCGCCTACGAGCAGTACTTC.

This sequence joins TRBV21-1 and TRBJ1-4; the table's TRBD1 call for D was not verified on the DNA. TRBV21-1 is an annotated pseudogene. The CDR3 runs 19 residues. CDR3 coding DNA: TGTGCCAGCAGCCCGAAACCGGGACAGGGAAACACAACTAATGAAAAACTGTTTTTT. It codes for CASSPKPGQGNTTNEKLFF.

V gene TRBV6-2 or TRBV6-3 combines with J gene TRBJ2-5; 10 bases fit TRBD1. J lost 5 bases, V lost 0 bases, and 3 bases had no gene match. The CDR3 totals 15 residues. Germline CDR1 is MNHEY and CDR2 is SVGEGT. CDR3 bases: TGTGCCAGCAGTTACTCGGGACAGGGGTGGGAGACCCAGTACTTC. Translation gives CASSYSGQGWETQYF.